This record looks at one T cell receptor beta chain sequence and its context. Its specificity is unknown. Once extracted for a subset, genomic DNA was divided evenly among several immunoSEQ plates. Per sorted-subset replicate PCR, input was roughly 220 ng DNA, representing tens of thousands of T cell genomes. Libraries were prepared by immunoSEQ multiplex PCR; TCRdb keeps only in-frame clonotypes and omits some of them. The sample lists 2,100,000 or so clones, approximately 94% occurring once. The CDR3 has 13 residues. Trimming took 5 bases from V and 8 from J; bases not matched to a gene: 8. Germline V lookup: CDR1 LNHDA, CDR2 SQIVND (reference sequence). These data belong to a study of shared clonotypes between healthy human individuals. Study-level points and caveats: Compared with clonotypes that all four donors shared, non-shared clonotypes had lower generation probabilities.

The receptor was derived from a man younger than 30 in good health. The chain links TRBV19 to TRBJ1-2; 7 bases align to TRBD1. The specimen sequenced was naive CD4+ T cells sorted from blood. The subset: CD45RA+ positively selected. The CDR3 spells CASSREGAGGYTF. CDR3 DNA: TGTGCCAGTAGTCGGGAGGGGGCAGGCGGCTACACCTTC.